The T cell receptor (beta chain) described here comes from a study of CD8 T cells in ankylosing spondylitis. It was by quantitative 5'-RACE with molecular barcodes that TCR beta libraries were made. TCRdb reprocessed the 5' RACE reads with MiXCR, giving one entry per CDR3 protein. Of roughly 700,000 distinct CDR3 sequences listed, 15% to 20% are singletons. The germline V and J ends were trimmed by 0 bases and 3 bases, with 5 bases remaining between them. This CDR3 has 14 amino acids. Germline V lookup: CDR1 MGHRA, CDR2 YSYEKL. Overall study results and limits: One TCR beta motif, made up of 7 or 8 highly homologous variants, appeared characteristic of ankylosing spondylitis blood. Within peripheral blood, clones linked to disease were CD8+ and relatively rare. Reactive arthritis synovial fluid and blood previously showed some of these motif variants. The study looked at matched synovial fluid samples from ankylosing spondylitis patients. Disease-linked clones were reported to be significantly enriched there.

This clonotype was counted only a few times. Its antigen is not known. The material sequenced was blood, either unsorted or a sorted T cell fraction (not recorded which). The sequence came from a male donor with ankylosing spondylitis. This rearrangement joins TRBV4-1 to TRBJ1-4, with D unclear. The CDR3 region is CASSQDGSNEKLFF. In DNA form, the CDR3 reads TGCGCCAGCAGCCAAGACGGATCTAATGAAAAACTGTTTTTT.